This T cell receptor (beta chain) comes out of a study of cytomegalovirus exposure and HLA in healthy donors. Study-wide findings and caveats: With high specificity and sensitivity, the classifier reportedly diagnosed cytomegalovirus status.

The data were produced by immunoSEQ multiplex PCR, yet TCRdb's version contains in-frame clones alone and is incomplete. The table records about 170,000 clones, approximately 89% of them present only once. This clone has a count of ten or more. Its target is unknown. Sequencing was done on a sample of PBMCs. This sequence was found in a woman under 30 in good health and CMV-seropositive.

CDR3 DNA: TGTGCCAGCAGTGAGCGGGGCACAGATACGCAGTATTTT. Its protein product is CASSERGTDTQYF. The J gene is TRBJ2-3, the V gene TRBV6-4; D might be TRBD2 (5 bases). This CDR3 is 13 amino acids long. The germline gives CDR1 MRHNA, CDR2 SNTAGT. Trimming stripped 3 bases from V and 1 base from J, with 5 bases between.